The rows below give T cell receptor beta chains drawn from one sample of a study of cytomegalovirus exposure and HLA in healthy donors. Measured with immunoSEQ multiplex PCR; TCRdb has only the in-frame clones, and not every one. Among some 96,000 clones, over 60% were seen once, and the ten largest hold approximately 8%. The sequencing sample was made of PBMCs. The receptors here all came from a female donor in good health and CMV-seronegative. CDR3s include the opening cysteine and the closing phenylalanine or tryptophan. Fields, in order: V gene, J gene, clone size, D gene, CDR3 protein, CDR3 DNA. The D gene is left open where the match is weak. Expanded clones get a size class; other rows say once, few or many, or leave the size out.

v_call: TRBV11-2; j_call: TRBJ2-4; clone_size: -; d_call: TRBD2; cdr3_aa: CASSSIRTSGSEAKNIQYF; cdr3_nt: TGTGCCAGCAGCTCCATCCGGACTAGCGGGAGCGAAGCCAAAAACATTCAGTACTTC
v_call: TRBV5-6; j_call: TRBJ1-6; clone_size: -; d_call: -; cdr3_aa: CASSFIGSSSYNSPLHF; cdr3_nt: TGTGCCAGCAGCTTTATTGGGAGCAGCTCCTATAATTCACCCCTCCACTTT
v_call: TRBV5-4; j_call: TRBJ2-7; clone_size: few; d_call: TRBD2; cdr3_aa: CASSSASRRGGSYEQYF; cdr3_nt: TGTGCCAGCAGCTCGGCCTCGAGGCGGGGGGGTTCCTACGAGCAGTACTTC
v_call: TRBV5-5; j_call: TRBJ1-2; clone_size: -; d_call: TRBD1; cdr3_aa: CASSLAGGDGYTF; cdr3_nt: TGTGCCAGCAGCTTGGCAGGGGGAGATGGCTACACCTTC
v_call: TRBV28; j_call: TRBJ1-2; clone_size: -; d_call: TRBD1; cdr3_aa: CASSLGQGAIYGYTF; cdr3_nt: TGTGCCAGCAGTTTGGGACAGGGGGCGATCTATGGCTACACCTTC
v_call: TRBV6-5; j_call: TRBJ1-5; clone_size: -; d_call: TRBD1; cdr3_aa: CASSLDRGQPQHF; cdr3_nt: TGTGCCAGCAGTCTAGACAGGGGTCAGCCCCAGCATTTT
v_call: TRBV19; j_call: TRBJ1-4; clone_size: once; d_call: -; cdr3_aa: CASSISGYANEKLFF; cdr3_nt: TGTGCCAGTAGTATTTCGGGATACGCTAATGAAAAACTGTTTTTT
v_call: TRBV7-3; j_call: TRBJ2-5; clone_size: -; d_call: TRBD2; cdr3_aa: CASSLSPSGRETQYF; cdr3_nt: TGTGCCAGCAGCTTATCGCCTAGCGGGAGAGAGACCCAGTACTTC
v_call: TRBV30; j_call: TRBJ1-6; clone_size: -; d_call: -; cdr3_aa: CAWTRDHNSPLHF; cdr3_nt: TGTGCCTGGACTCGGGATCATAATTCACCCCTCCACTTT
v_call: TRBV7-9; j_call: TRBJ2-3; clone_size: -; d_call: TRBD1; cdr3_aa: CASSLITGGAADTQYF; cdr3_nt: TGTGCCAGCAGCCTCATCACAGGGGGCGCAGCGGATACGCAGTATTTT
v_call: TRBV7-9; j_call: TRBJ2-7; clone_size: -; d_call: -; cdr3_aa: CASSSRGRGDHSYEQYF; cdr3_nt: TGTGCCAGCAGCTCCAGGGGCAGGGGGGACCACTCCTACGAGCAGTACTTC
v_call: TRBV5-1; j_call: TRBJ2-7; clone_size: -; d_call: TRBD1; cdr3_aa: CASGDARQGEYEQYF; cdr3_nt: TGCGCCAGCGGGGACGCCAGACAGGGGGAGTACGAGCAGTACTTC
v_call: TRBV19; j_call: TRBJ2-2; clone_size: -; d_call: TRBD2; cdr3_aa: CASSPMTSGRWGELFF; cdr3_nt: TGTGCCAGTAGTCCCATGACTAGCGGGAGGTGGGGGGAGCTGTTTTTT
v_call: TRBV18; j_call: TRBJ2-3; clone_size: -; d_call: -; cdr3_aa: CASSRARGLLDTQYF; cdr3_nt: TGTGCCAGCTCACGGGCCCGTGGACTACTAGATACGCAGTATTTT
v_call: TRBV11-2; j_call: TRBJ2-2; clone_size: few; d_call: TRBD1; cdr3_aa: CASRRGQGPTGELFF; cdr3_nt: TGTGCCAGCAGACGCGGACAGGGTCCCACCGGGGAGCTGTTTTTT
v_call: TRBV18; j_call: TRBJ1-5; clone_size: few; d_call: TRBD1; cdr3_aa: CASSPTGDNQPQHF; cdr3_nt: TGTGCCAGCTCACCGACAGGGGACAATCAGCCCCAGCATTTT
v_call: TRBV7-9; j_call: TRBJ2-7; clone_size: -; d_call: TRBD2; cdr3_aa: CASRGTMGYEQYF; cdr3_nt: TGTGCCAGCAGAGGGACTATGGGATACGAGCAGTACTTC
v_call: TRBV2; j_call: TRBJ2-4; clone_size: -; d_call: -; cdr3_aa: CASSPSSKNIQYF; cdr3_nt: TGTGCCAGCAGTCCCTCTAGCAAAAACATTCAGTACTTC
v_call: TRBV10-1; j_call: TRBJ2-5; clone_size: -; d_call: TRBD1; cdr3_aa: CASRSRQGAQYF; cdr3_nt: TGCGCCAGCAGGTCAAGACAGGGAGCCCAGTACTTC
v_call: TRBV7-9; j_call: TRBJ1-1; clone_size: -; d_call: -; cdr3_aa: CASSLGHIEVMNTEAFF; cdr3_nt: TGTGCCAGCAGCTTAGGGCACATTGAGGTCATGAACACTGAAGCTTTCTTT
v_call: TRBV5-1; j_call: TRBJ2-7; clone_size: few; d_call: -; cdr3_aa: CASSLAQGLTYEQYF; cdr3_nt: TGCGCCAGCAGCTTGGCCCAGGGTCTTACCTACGAGCAGTACTTC
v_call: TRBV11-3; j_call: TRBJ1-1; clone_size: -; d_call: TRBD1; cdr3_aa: CASSPGTGNTEAFF; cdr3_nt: TGTGCCAGCAGCCCCGGGACAGGGAACACTGAAGCTTTCTTT
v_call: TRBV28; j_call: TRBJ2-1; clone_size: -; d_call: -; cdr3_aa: CASTLTENFFSSYNEQFF; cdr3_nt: TGTGCCAGCACCCTCACGGAGAATTTTTTTAGCTCCTACAATGAGCAGTTCTTC
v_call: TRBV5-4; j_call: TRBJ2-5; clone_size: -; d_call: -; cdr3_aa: CASNVGGRETQYF; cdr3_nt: TGTGCCAGCAACGTAGGCGGGCGGGAGACCCAGTACTTC
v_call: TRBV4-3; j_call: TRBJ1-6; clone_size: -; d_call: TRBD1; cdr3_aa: CASSQDGGTGGTSLHF; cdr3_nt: TGCGCCAGCAGCCAAGATGGCGGGACAGGGGGGACTTCCCTCCACTTT
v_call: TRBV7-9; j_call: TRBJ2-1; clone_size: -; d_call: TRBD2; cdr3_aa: CASSLGLVQDEQFF; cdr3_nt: TGTGCCAGCAGCCTTGGACTAGTACAAGATGAGCAGTTCTTC
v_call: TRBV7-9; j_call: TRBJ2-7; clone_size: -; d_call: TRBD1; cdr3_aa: CASSSGQGSYEQYF; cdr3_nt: TGTGCCAGCAGCTCTGGACAGGGCTCCTACGAGCAGTACTTC
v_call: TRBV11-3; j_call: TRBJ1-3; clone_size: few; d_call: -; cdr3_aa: CASSLIGGSGNTIYF; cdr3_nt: TGTGCCAGCAGCTTAATAGGGGGCTCTGGAAACACCATATATTTT
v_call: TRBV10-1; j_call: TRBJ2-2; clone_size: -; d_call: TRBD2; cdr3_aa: CASIRGGEVAGGRTGELFF; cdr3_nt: TGCGCCAGCATTCGGGGGGGGGAGGTAGCGGGAGGGCGCACCGGGGAGCTGTTTTTT
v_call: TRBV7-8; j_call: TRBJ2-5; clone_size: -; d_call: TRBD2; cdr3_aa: CASSLGGGRETQYF; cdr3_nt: TGTGCCAGCAGCTTAGGGGGGGGAAGGGAGACCCAGTACTTC
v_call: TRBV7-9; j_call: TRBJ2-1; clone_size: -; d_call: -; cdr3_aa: CASSPRAGLQAEQFF; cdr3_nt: TGTGCCAGCAGCCCTCGCGCAGGACTCCAAGCGGAGCAGTTCTTC
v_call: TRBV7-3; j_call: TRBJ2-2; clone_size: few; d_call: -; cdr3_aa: CASSFSGGNTGELFF; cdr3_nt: TGTGCCAGCAGCTTTTCCGGGGGAAACACCGGGGAGCTGTTTTTT
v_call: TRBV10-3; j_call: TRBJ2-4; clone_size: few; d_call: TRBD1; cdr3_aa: CASAPTGVTKNIQYF; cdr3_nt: TGTGCCTCGGCGCCGACAGGGGTTACCAAAAACATTCAGTACTTC
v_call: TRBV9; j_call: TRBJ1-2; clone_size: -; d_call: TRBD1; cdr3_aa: CASSKSTGDYGYTF; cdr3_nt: TGTGCCAGCAGCAAATCGACAGGGGACTATGGCTACACCTTC
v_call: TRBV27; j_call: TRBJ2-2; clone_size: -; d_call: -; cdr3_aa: CASSVGQNTGELFF; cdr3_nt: TGTGCCAGCAGTGTTGGACAGAACACCGGGGAGCTGTTTTTT
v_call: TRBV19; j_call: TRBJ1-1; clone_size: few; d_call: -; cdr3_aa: CASSHRGQNTEAFF; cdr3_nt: TGTGCCAGTAGCCACCGAGGGCAGAACACTGAAGCTTTCTTT
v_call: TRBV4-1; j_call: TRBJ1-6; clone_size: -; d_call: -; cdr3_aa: CASSPQTNNSPLHF; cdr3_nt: TGCGCCAGCAGCCCCCAAACTAACAATTCACCCCTCCACTTT
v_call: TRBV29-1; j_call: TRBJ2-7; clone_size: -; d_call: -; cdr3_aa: CSVEVWGLSYEQYF; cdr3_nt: TGCAGCGTTGAAGTTTGGGGCCTCTCCTACGAGCAGTACTTC
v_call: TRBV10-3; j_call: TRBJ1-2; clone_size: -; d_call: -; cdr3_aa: CAISDGQGYGYTF; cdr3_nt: TGTGCCATCAGTGATGGGCAGGGCTATGGTTACACCTTC
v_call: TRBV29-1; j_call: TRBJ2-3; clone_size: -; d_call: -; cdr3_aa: CSVEGQGYTDTQYF; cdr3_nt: TGCAGCGTTGAAGGGCAGGGCTACACAGATACGCAGTATTTT
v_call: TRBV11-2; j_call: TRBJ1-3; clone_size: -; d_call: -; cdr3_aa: CASSPTGISGNTIYF; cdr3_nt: TGTGCCAGCAGCCCCACAGGGATCTCTGGAAACACCATATATTTT
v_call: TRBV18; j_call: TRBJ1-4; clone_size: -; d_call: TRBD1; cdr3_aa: CASSPPGQALREKLFF; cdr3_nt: TGTGCCAGCTCACCACCTGGACAGGCTCTAAGGGAAAAACTGTTTTTT
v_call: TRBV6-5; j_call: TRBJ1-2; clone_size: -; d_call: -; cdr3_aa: CASSYAGRLGYTF; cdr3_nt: TGTGCCAGCAGTTACGCGGGCCGTCTTGGCTACACCTTC
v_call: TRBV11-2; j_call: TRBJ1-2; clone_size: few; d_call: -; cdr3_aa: CASSLTQGSNYGYTF; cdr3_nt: TGTGCCAGCAGCTTAACGCAGGGGTCTAACTATGGCTACACCTTC
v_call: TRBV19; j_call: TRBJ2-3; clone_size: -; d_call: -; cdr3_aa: CASSKGRAFTDTQYF; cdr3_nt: TGTGCCAGTAGCAAAGGGCGGGCTTTCACAGATACGCAGTATTTT
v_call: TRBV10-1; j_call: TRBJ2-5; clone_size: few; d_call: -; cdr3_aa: CASSRASSEQYF; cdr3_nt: TGCGCCAGTTCCAGGGCCTCGTCGGAGCAGTACTTC
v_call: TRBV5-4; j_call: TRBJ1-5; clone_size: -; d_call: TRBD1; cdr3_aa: CASSLGGQNNQPQHF; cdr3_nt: TGTGCCAGCAGCTTGGGGGGACAGAACAATCAGCCCCAGCATTTT
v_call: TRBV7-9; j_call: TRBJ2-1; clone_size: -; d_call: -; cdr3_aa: CASSDGRAYNEQFF; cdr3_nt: TGTGCCAGCAGCGACGGCAGGGCCTACAATGAGCAGTTCTTC
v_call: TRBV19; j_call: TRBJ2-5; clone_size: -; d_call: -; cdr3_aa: CASSIYALETQYF; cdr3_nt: TGTGCCAGTAGTATATACGCACTAGAGACCCAGTACTTC
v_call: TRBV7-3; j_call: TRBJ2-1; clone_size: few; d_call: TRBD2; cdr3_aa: CASSPAGLGSNEQFF; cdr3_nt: TGTGCCAGCAGTCCAGCCGGACTAGGATCGAATGAGCAGTTCTTC